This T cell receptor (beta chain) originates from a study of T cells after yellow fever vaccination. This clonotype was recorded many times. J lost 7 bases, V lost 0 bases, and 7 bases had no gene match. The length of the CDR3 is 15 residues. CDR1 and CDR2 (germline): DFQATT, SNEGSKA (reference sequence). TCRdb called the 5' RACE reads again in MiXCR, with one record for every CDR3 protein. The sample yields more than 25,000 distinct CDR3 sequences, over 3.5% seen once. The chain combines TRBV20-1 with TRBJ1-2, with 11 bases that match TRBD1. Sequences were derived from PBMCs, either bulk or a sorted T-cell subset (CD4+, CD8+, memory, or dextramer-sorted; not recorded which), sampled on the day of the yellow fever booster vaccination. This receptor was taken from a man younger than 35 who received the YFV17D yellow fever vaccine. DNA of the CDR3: TGCAGTGCTAGAGAAAGGACAGGGGGCCTGGGTGGCTACACCTTC. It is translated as CSARERTGGLGGYTF.